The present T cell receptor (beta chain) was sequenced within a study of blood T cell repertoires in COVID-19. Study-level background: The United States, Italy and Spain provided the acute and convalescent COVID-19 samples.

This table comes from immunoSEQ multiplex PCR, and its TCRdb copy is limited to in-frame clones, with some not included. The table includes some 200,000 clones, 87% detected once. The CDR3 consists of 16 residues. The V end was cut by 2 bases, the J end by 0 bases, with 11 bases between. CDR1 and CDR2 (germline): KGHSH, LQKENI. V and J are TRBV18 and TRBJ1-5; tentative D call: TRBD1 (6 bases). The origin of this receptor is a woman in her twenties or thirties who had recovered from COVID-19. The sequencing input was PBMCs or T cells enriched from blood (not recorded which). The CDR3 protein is CASSPTGGPSNQPQHF. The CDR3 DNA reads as TGTGCCAGCTCACCAACTGGGGGCCCTAGCAATCAGCCCCAGCATTTT. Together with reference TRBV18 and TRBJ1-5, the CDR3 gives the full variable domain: NAGVMQNPRHLVRRRGQEARLRCSPMKGHSHVYWYRQLPEEGLKFMVYLQKENIIDESGMPKERFSAEFPKEGPSILRIQQVVRGDSAAYFCASSPTGGPSNQPQHFGDGTRLSIL.